This T cell receptor (beta chain) was captured in a study of human T cells and chemical hapten exposure. From the RACE reads, TCRdb called clonotypes with MiXCR, one entry per CDR3 protein. The table records around 100,000 distinct CDR3 sequences, 11% of them present only once. Stated time point: pre-sensitization, week 0. The treatment here: therapeutic diphenylcyclopropenone sensitization with weekly scalp DPC. Prior to each patch test being applied, blood was drawn. Someone pulled total RNA out of unfractionated whole blood. This clonotype has a count of ten or more. This sequence was found in an older woman with alopecia areata. Some clones in this sample may be carry-over from other donors' samples. This material consisted of whole blood, taken in connection with sensitization to the hapten diphenylcyclopropenone (DPC).

CDR3 nucleotide sequence: TGTGCCAGCAGCTTCTCGGTGCGGGGATGGTCCTACGAGCAGTACTTC. Translation: CASSFSVRGWSYEQYF. The chain carries TRBV7-2 and TRBJ2-7, with a tentative D call TRBD2 (6 bases). From germline, CDR1 is SGHTA and CDR2 FQGNSA. This CDR3 is 16 amino acids long. V dropped 3 bases and J dropped 1 base, with 16 bases sitting between them.